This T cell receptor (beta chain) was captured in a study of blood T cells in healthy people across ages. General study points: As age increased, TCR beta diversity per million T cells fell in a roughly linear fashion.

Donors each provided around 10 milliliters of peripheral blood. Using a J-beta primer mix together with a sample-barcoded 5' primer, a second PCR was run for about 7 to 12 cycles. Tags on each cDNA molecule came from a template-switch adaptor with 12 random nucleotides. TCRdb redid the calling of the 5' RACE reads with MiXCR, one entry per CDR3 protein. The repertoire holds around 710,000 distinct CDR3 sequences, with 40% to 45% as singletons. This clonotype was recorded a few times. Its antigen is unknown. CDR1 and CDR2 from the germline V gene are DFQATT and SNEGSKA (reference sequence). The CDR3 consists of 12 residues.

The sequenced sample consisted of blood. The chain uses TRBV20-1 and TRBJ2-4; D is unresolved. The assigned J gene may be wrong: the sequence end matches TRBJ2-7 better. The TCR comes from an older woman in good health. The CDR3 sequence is CSARDVGYEQYF. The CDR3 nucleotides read TGCAGTGCTAGAGATGTCGGGTACGAGCAGTACTTC.